Presented here are 31 T cell receptor beta chains from one specimen sequenced in a study of T cell changes during pregnancy in multiple sclerosis. Some clones are missing from TCRdb's copy, which holds only in-frame ones; the method was immunoSEQ multiplex PCR. The profile covers some 85,000 clones, with over 85% appearing a single time and approximately 0.75% taken by the ten largest. This specimen consisted of peripheral blood, obtained in the second trimester of pregnancy. These receptor sequences come from a female donor in good health, enrolled as a control in a pregnancy study.

This clone was counted a single time. The chain combines TRBV19 with TRBJ1-3; tentative D call: TRBD1 (5 bases). Trimming removed 3 bases from V and 4 bases from J, with 13 bases in between. CDR1 is LNHDA and CDR2 is SQIVND in the germline V gene (reference sequence). This CDR3 has 15 amino acids. CDR3 sequence: CASSIYTGVGNTIYF. In nucleotides, the CDR3 is TGTGCCAGTAGTATTTATACGGGGGTCGGAAACACCATATATTTT.

The chain is built from TRBV11-1 and TRBJ2-1; 11 bases align to TRBD2. V lost 4 bases, J lost 6 bases, and 11 bases stayed unmatched. CDR1 and CDR2 (germline): SGHAT, FQDESV (reference sequence). The CDR3 consists of 17 residues. The CDR3 coding sequence is TGTGCCAGCAGCTCAAATAGCGGGGGGGGAACCCCCAATGAGCAGTTCTTC. Translated: CASSSNSGGGTPNEQFF.

J is TRBJ1-2 and V is TRBV7-3, with a tentative D call TRBD1 (6 bases). This CDR3 is built from 13 residues. From germline, CDR1 is SGHTA and CDR2 FQGTGA. V lost 1 base and J 8 bases, leaving 11 bases between the germline ends. The CDR3 sequence is CASSLSADRGYTF. The CDR3 DNA reads as TGTGCCAGCAGCTTAAGTGCCGACAGGGGCTACACCTTC.

This clone was observed a handful of times. The chain uses TRBV4-2 and TRBJ2-7, with 7 bases identical to TRBD2. The CDR3 is made up of 16 amino acids. V lost 0 bases, J lost 1 base, and 6 bases stayed unmatched. CDR1 is LGHNA, CDR2 YNFKEQ, per germline. In DNA, the CDR3 is TGTGCCAGCAGCCAAGAAAGTGGCGGGGGATCCTACGAGCAGTACTTC. Its translation is CASSQESGGGSYEQYF.

The V call is TRBV11-1, the J call TRBJ2-3; 11 bases are shared with TRBD2. J was trimmed by 4 bases and V by 5 bases; bases with no gene match: 5. The length of the CDR3 is 15 residues. Looked up from germline, CDR1 is SGHAT and CDR2 is FQDESV (reference sequence). CDR3 sequence reads: CASSMLAGGPDTQYF. For the CDR3, the DNA is TGTGCCAGCAGCATGCTAGCGGGGGGACCAGATACGCAGTATTTT.

CDR3 coding DNA: TGTGCCAGTAGTAGGATTCAGGGGGCAAAGGGGACTGAAGCTTTCTTT. Amino acids: CASSRIQGAKGTEAFF. J is TRBJ1-1 and V is TRBV19; the match to TRBD1 covers 8 bases. Germline CDR1 is LNHDA and CDR2 is SQIVND (reference sequence). Trimming at V came to 4 bases and at J to 5 bases, leaving 12 bases not matched to a gene. This CDR3 comprises 16 residues.

The chain employs TRBV2 and TRBJ2-3; 7 bases are shared with TRBD1. The J segment lost 0 bases and the V segment lost 8 bases, leaving 5 bases of the junction unmatched. CDR3 length: 14 residues. Germline-derived CDR1 and CDR2 are SNHLY and FYNNEI. CDR3 coding DNA: TGTGCCAGCCGGACAGGCGCTAGCACAGATACGCAGTATTTT. Amino acid sequence: CASRTGASTDTQYF.

The gene calls are TRBV7-9 and TRBJ1-2; 10 positions agree with TRBD1. This CDR3 region has 15 residues. Trimming at V came to 4 bases and at J to 11 bases, leaving 13 bases not matched to a gene. CDR1 and CDR2 (germline): SEHNR, FQNEAQ (reference sequence). The CDR3 loop is CASSYLRDRGFGYTF. CDR3 nucleotide sequence: TGTGCCAGCAGCTACCTCCGGGACAGGGGTTTTGGTTACACCTTC.

The chain joins TRBV19 to TRBJ1-1; no reliable D call. Germline V gene lookup returns CDR1 LNHDA and CDR2 SQIVND (reference sequence). Deletions cut 3 bases from V and 4 bases from J, with 15 bases between. CDR3 length: 15 residues. The CDR3 sequence: CASSISGRLLTEAFF. CDR3 bases: TGTGCCAGTAGTATCTCTGGGAGGCTCCTCACTGAAGCTTTCTTT.

The V call is TRBV27, the J call TRBJ2-2; the D gene is possibly TRBD1 (6 bases). V lost 8 bases, J lost 7 bases, and 14 bases lay in between. This CDR3 has 13 amino acids. Germline lookup yields CDR1 MNHEY and CDR2 SMNVEV (reference sequence). CDR3 nucleotides: TGTGCCAGCTCTCTAGGGGGTAACGGGGAGCTGTTTTTT. This sequence encodes CASSLGGNGELFF.

CDR3 sequence (DNA): TGTGCCAGCAGTGGCGTCAGGGGGGTGGAATTTTATAATTCACCCCTCCACTTT. Amino acids: CASSGVRGVEFYNSPLHF. V is TRBV25-1 and J is TRBJ1-6, with 7 bases identical to TRBD1. This CDR3 region has 18 residues. Germline CDR1 MGHDK, CDR2 SYGVNS. J gave up 4 bases and V 4 bases, and 13 bases lay outside the gene matches. Full variable domain (rest looked up from reference TRBV25-1 and TRBJ1-6): EADIYQTPRYLVIGTGKKITLECSQTMGHDKMYWYQQDPGMELHLIHYSYGVNSTEKGDLSSESTVSRIRTEHFPLTLESARPSHTSQYLCASSGVRGVEFYNSPLHFGNGTRLTVT.

The CDR3 sequence is CASSLIRGTEAFF. The CDR3 DNA follows: TGTGCCAGCTCACTCATCCGGGGCACTGAAGCTTTCTTT. V is TRBV18 and J is TRBJ1-1, with no clear D. CDR1 and CDR2 from the germline V gene are KGHSH and LQKENI. The CDR3 extends over 13 amino acids. V was trimmed by 4 bases and J by 4 bases, leaving 10 bases between them.

This rearrangement joins TRBV27 to TRBJ2-7, with 8 bases matching TRBD1. This CDR3 spans 15 amino acids. Germline-derived CDR1 and CDR2 are MNHEY and SMNVEV (reference sequence). The V segment lost 5 bases and the J segment 2 bases; nucleotides outside the gene matches: 8. The CDR3 DNA reads TGTGCCAGCAGTCTTGACAGGGGTGCAGCCTACGAGCAGTACTTC. Amino acids: CASSLDRGAAYEQYF.

To note about this clone: Other DNA sequences from this sample encode an identical CDR3 as well. This chain uses TRBV18 with TRBJ2-3, with TRBD2 identical over 8 bases. Germline-derived CDR1 and CDR2 are KGHSH and LQKENI. J lost 3 bases, V lost 3 bases, and 2 bases had no gene match. The CDR3 consists of 14 residues. CDR3 nucleotide sequence: TGTGCCAGCTCACCGACGGGGGGGACAGATACGCAGTATTTT. Translating gives CASSPTGGTDTQYF.

CDR3 sequence (DNA): TGTGCCAGCAGCTCTCTAGCGGGGGGCTACAATGAGCAGTTCTTC. Translated: CASSSLAGGYNEQFF. V is TRBV9 and J is TRBJ2-1; 11 bases are shared with TRBD2. Germline trimming cut 4 bases from V and 3 bases from J; bases unmatched to any gene: 3. CDR1 is SGDLS and CDR2 is YYNGEE in the germline V gene. The CDR3 loop spans 15 amino acids.

The J gene is TRBJ2-7, the V gene TRBV14, with D uncertain. Germline assignment: CDR1 SGHDN and CDR2 FVKESK. Between the trimmed V and J ends, which lost 2 bases and 2 bases, there was a span of 4 bases. This CDR3 spans 12 amino acids. The CDR3 sequence: CASSQQTYEQYF. The CDR3 bases are TGTGCCAGCAGCCAACAGACCTACGAGCAGTACTTC.

This clone was observed a few times. The V call is TRBV4-2, the J call TRBJ2-5, with 11 bases aligning to TRBD1. CDR1 and CDR2 from the germline V gene are LGHNA and YNFKEQ. This CDR3 has 16 residues. Unmatched junction bases numbered 4, after V lost 0 bases and J lost 4 bases. The CDR3 reads CASSQDPGQGAETQYF. The CDR3 DNA follows: TGTGCCAGCAGCCAAGATCCCGGACAGGGGGCAGAGACCCAGTACTTC.

This rearrangement joins TRBV29-1 to TRBJ2-7; TRBD1 matches at 7 bases. J gave up 6 bases and V 2 bases, and 7 bases lay outside the gene matches. The length of the CDR3 is 13 residues. From germline, CDR1 is SQVTM and CDR2 ANQGSEA. The CDR3 DNA is TGCAGCGTTGAAAAGGCGACAGGGATCGAGCAGTACTTC. It specifies CSVEKATGIEQYF.

In DNA, the CDR3 is TGCGCCAGCAGCTTGTCGCCAGGGGGTCCGGCCGGGGAGCTGTTTTTT. This codes for CASSLSPGGPAGELFF. The chain combines TRBV5-1 with TRBJ2-2, with 7 bases fitting TRBD1. J was trimmed by 6 bases and V by 1 base; bases with no gene match: 9. Germline values: CDR1 SGHRS, CDR2 YFSETQ. This CDR3 contains 16 residues.

V gene TRBV7-2 combines with J gene TRBJ2-5; TRBD2 might be the D (5 bases). The CDR3 runs 14 residues. Germline-derived CDR1 and CDR2 are SGHTA and FQGNSA. Trimming removed 2 bases from V and 4 bases from J, with 11 bases in between. CDR3 DNA: TGTGCCAGCAGCTTACTTGGCGGAGGAGAGACCCAGTACTTC. Amino acid sequence: CASSLLGGGETQYF.

The chain is built from TRBV29-1 and TRBJ1-2, with a possible D match to TRBD1 (6 bases). Trimming shortened V by 6 bases and J by 4 bases, and 9 bases separated the two germline ends. The CDR3 runs to 11 residues. The germline CDR1 and CDR2 sequences are SQVTM and ANQGSEA. This CDR3 reads CSVQGGYGYTF. The DNA of the CDR3 is TGCAGCGTACAGGGTGGCTATGGCTACACCTTC.

V usage is TRBV7-8 and J usage is TRBJ2-7; D is ambiguous. Trimming cost V 4 bases and J 0 bases, with 10 bases left between them. Per the germline V gene, CDR1 is SGHVS and CDR2 is FQNEAQ. This CDR3 comprises 14 residues. In DNA, the CDR3 is TGTGCCAGCAGCTCCGAGCCAGGCTCCTACGAGCAGTACTTC. Protein sequence: CASSSEPGSYEQYF.

The chain recombines TRBV7-2 with TRBJ2-7; D remains unclear. Trimming pared 1 base from V and 5 bases from J, leaving 9 bases between. The germline V gene encodes CDR1 SGHTA and CDR2 FQGNSA. The CDR3 contains 13 residues. The DNA of the CDR3 is TGTGCCAGCAGCTTAGACCGCGAGAACGAGCAGTACTTC. It encodes CASSLDRENEQYF.

The V call is TRBV6-5, the J call TRBJ2-2; D remains unclear. The V gene's germline CDR1 is MNHEY and CDR2 SVGAGI. The CDR3 totals 14 residues. V was clipped by 4 bases and J by 2 bases, with 8 bases between them. CDR3 protein: CASSSTLNTGELFF. The CDR3 DNA is TGTGCCAGCAGTTCCACTCTTAACACCGGGGAGCTGTTTTTT.

This chain joins TRBV7-9 and TRBJ2-7, with D possibly TRBD1 on 5 matching bases. V shed 2 bases and J shed 5 bases, with 10 bases lying between them. This CDR3 spans 13 amino acids. CDR1 and CDR2 from the germline V gene are SEHNR and FQNEAQ (reference sequence). CDR3 in DNA: TGTGCCAGCAGCTTAAACAGGCTGGACGAGCAGTACTTC. Its protein is CASSLNRLDEQYF.

The chain carries TRBV7-2 and TRBJ1-4; 7 nucleotides agree with TRBD1. CDR1 SGHTA and CDR2 FQGNSA come from the germline V gene. V lost 5 bases to trimming and J lost 5 bases; unmatched junction nucleotides: 11. This CDR3 has 16 amino acids. As DNA, the CDR3 is TGTGCCAGCAGCCAGGGGGTCAGGGGTGGGAATGAAAAACTGTTTTTT. Amino acid sequence: CASSQGVRGGNEKLFF.

The chain combines TRBV7-3 with TRBJ1-2; no clear D. The CDR3 runs to 15 residues. The germline CDR1 and CDR2 sequences are SGHTA and FQGTGA. V was cut by 5 bases and J by 4 bases, with 17 bases left in between. The CDR3 is CASSPDPGGAYGYTF. CDR3 DNA sequence: TGTGCCAGCAGCCCCGACCCCGGCGGTGCCTATGGCTACACCTTC.

The V gene is TRBV27, the J gene TRBJ2-1; 11 bases match TRBD1. Looked up from germline, CDR1 is MNHEY and CDR2 is SMNVEV (reference sequence). CDR3 size: 15 residues. With 4 bases clipped from V and 5 bases from J, the junction kept 4 bases outside the gene matches. CDR3 bases: TGTGCCAGCAGTTCGGGACAGGGGGTCAACAATGAGCAGTTCTTC. It translates to CASSSGQGVNNEQFF.

The chain uses TRBV4-3 and TRBJ1-3, with D unresolved. Trimming took 0 bases from V and 2 from J, leaving 8 bases between them. The CDR3 consists of 15 residues. Per germline, CDR1 LGHNA and CDR2 YSLEER. CDR3 DNA: TGCGCCAGCAGCCAAGATGAGGGTACTGGAAACACCATATATTTT. The encoded protein is CASSQDEGTGNTIYF.

This clone was seen just once. The chain uses TRBV5-5 and TRBJ2-7; tentative D call: TRBD1 (5 bases). Trimming took off 4 bases at V and 4 bases at J, with 15 bases between the two ends. The CDR3 extends over 14 amino acids. CDR1 is SGHKS and CDR2 is YYEKEE in the germline V gene (reference sequence). CDR3 DNA sequence: TGTGCCAGCAGCCTGACTTCAGGGCGTTACGAGCAGTACTTC. It specifies CASSLTSGRYEQYF.

This chain joins TRBV5-6 and TRBJ1-2; 12 positions agree with TRBD1. Germline values: CDR1 SGHDT, CDR2 YYEEEE. CDR3 length: 17 residues. V gave up 0 bases and J gave up 5 bases; unmatched junction bases: 8. The CDR3 loop is CASSLGRDRGLYYGYTF. Here the CDR3 DNA reads TGTGCCAGCAGCTTGGGCCGGGACAGGGGGCTATATTATGGCTACACCTTC.